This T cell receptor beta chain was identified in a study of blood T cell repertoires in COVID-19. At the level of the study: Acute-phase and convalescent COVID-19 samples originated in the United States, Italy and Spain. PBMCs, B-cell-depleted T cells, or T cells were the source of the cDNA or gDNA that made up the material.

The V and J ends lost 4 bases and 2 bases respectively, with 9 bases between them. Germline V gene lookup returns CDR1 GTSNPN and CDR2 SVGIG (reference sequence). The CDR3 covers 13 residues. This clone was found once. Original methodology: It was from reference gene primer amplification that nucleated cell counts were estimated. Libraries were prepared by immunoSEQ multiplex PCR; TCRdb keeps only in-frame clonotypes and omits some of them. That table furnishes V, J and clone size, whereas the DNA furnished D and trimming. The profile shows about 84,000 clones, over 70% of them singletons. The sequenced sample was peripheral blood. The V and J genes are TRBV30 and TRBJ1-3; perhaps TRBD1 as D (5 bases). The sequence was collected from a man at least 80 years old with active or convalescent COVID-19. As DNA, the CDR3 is TGTGCCTGGACCCAGGGCACTGGAAACACCATATATTTT. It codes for CAWTQGTGNTIYF.